This T cell receptor beta chain was sequenced during a study of blood T cell repertoires in COVID-19. The wider study: COVID-19 samples from acute and convalescent phases originated in the United States, Italy and Spain. Sources were T cells, B-cell-depleted T cells, or PBMCs; the material itself was cDNA or gDNA.

The CDR3 spans 13 residues. From germline, CDR1 is MRHNA and CDR2 SNTAGT. With 6 bases removed from V and 6 bases from J, the gap between germline ends came to 15 bases. Authors' data handling: Using reference gene primer amplification, nucleated cell counts were estimated. Profiling relied on immunoSEQ multiplex PCR, and the TCRdb table lists in-frame clones only, not all of them. V, J and clone size were drawn from that table, and D and trimming were deduced from the DNA. Found here are 200,000 to 250,000 clones, over 70% of them singletons; the top ten hold roughly 6%. The receptor's source is a woman in her 70s with acute or convalescent COVID-19. The chain carries TRBV6-4 and TRBJ2-7; D may be TRBD2 (5 bases). Sequencing input: peripheral blood. The CDR3 is CASSDPRGCEQYF. CDR3 bases: TGTGCCAGCAGCGACCCGAGAGGGTGCGAGCAGTACTTC.